The TCR beta chain described here comes from a study of a mutant IDH1 vaccine in newly diagnosed glioma. Across the whole study: Treated individuals were roughly 62% male and about 40% female, averaging 40.4 years of age. Patients got radiotherapy, temozolomide, or both beforehand, and most got both.

This clone appeared a few times. What it binds is unknown. The sample's time point: week 47, end of study. Every vaccine dose comprised 300 ug of mutant IDH1 20-mer peptide plus topical imiquimod. The donor cohort comprised cases of new WHO grade 3 or 4 IDH1-mutant, ATRX-lost astrocytoma. The table came from immunoSEQ multiplex PCR; TCRdb's copy has only in-frame clones and leaves some out. Found here are tens of thousands of clones, about 65% of them singletons; the top ten hold 4% to 5.5%. Source: peripheral blood mononuclear cells (PBMCs), taken from a glioma patient whose treatment included an IDH1 peptide vaccine. The sequence was obtained from a man aged 35-49 years with glioma. Some clones in this sample may be carry-over from other donors' samples.

Written as DNA, the CDR3 is TGTGCCAGCAGTTACAGTGGGACAGGGGGCGGAAACACCATATATTTT. Residues: CASSYSGTGGGNTIYF. The gene calls are TRBV6-5 and TRBJ1-3; 12 nucleotides align to TRBD1. This CDR3 comprises 16 residues. J lost 4 bases, V lost 2 bases, and 3 bases had no gene match. Per the germline V gene, CDR1 is MNHEY and CDR2 is SVGAGI.